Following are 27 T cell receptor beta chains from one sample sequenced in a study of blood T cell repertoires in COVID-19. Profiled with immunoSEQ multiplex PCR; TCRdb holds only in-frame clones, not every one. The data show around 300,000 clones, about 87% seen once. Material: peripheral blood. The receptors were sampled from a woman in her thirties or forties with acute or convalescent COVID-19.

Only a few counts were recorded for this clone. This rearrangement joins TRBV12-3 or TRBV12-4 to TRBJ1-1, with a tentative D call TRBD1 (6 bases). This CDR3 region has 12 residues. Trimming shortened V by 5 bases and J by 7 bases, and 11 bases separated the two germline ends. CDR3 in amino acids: CASSLQGFEAFF. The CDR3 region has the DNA TGTGCCAGCAGTCTACAGGGATTTGAAGCTTTCTTT.

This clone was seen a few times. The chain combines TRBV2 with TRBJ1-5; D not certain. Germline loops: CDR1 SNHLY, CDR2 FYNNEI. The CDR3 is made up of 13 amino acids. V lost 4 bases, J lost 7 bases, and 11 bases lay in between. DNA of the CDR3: TGTGCCAGCAGTGCCGGGGTTGGGCAGCCCCAGCATTTT. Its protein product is CASSAGVGQPQHF.

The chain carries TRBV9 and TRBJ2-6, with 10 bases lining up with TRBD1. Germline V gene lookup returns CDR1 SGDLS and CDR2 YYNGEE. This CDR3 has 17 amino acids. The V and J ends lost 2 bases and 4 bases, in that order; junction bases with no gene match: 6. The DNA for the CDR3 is TGTGCCAGCAGCGTGGGACAGGGGCAAATGGGGGCCAACGTCCTGACTTTC. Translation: CASSVGQGQMGANVLTF. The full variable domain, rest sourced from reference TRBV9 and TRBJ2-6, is DSGVTQTPKHLITATGQRVTLRCSPRSGDLSVYWYQQSLDQGLQFLIQYYNGEERAKGNILERFSAQQFPDLHSELNLSSLELGDSALYFCASSVGQGQMGANVLTFGAGSRLTVL.

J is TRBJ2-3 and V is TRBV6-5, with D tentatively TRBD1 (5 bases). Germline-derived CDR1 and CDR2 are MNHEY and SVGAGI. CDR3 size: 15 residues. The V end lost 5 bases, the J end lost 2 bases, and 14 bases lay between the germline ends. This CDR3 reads CASSPTNGATDTQYF. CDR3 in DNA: TGTGCCAGCAGTCCGACAAATGGGGCCACAGATACGCAGTATTTT.

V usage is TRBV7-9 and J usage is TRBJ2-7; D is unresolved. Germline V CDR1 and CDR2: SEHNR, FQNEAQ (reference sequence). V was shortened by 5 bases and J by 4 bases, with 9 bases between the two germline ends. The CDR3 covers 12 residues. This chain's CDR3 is CASSISTYEQYV. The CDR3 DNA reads TGTGCCAGCAGCATATCTACGTACGAGCAGTACGTC.

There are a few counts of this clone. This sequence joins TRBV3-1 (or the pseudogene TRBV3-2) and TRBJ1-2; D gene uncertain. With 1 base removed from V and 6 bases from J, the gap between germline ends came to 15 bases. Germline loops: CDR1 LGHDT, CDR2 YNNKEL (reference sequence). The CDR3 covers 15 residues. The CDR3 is CASSQVRGAPDGYTF. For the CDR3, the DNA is TGTGCCAGCAGCCAAGTGCGGGGAGCGCCGGATGGCTACACCTTC.

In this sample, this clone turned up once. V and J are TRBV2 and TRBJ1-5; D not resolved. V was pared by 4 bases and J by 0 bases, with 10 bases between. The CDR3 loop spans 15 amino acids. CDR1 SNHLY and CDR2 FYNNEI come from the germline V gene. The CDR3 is CASSGLTYSNQPQHF. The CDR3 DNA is TGTGCCAGCAGTGGACTGACTTATAGCAATCAGCCCCAGCATTTT.

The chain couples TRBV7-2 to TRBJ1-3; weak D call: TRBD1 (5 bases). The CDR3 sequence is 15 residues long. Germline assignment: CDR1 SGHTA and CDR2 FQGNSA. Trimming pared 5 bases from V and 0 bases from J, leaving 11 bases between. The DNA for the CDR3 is TGTGCCAGCAGCCCCACCGGGGGCTCTGGAAACACCATATATTTT. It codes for CASSPTGGSGNTIYF.

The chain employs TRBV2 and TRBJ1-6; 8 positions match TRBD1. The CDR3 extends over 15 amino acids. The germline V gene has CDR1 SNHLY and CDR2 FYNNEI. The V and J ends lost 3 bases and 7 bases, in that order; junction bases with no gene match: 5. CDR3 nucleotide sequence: TGTGCCAGCAGTGAGAACCCAGGGGGCAATTCACCCCTCCACTTT. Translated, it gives CASSENPGGNSPLHF.

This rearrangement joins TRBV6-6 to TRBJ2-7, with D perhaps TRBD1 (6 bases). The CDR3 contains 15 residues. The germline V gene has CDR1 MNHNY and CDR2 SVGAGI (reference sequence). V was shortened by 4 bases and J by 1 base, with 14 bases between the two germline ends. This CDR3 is CASSSQTGLSYEQYV. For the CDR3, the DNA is TGTGCCAGCAGTTCTCAAACAGGGTTATCCTACGAGCAGTACGTC.

CDR3 region: CASSSSAGGVDGELFF. In nucleotides, the CDR3 is TGTGCCAGTAGTTCCTCCGCAGGGGGCGTGGACGGGGAGCTGTTTTTT. This chain connects TRBV19 to TRBJ2-2, with 8 bases identical to TRBD1. This CDR3 contains 16 residues. V gave up 5 bases and J gave up 7 bases; unmatched junction bases: 12. CDR1 is LNHDA, CDR2 SQIVND, per germline (reference sequence).

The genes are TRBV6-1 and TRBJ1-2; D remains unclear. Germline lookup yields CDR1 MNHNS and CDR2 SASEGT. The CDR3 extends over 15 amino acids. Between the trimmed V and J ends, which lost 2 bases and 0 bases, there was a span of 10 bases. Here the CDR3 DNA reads TGTGCCAGCAGTGAATACGTCAGGACTAACTATGGCTACACCTTC. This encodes CASSEYVRTNYGYTF.

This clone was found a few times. This CDR3 reads CASRGEGARLKLFF. The CDR3 DNA sequence: TGTGCCAGCCGGGGGGAGGGAGCCAGGTTAAAGCTGTTTTTT. The chain links TRBV7-8 to TRBJ2-2; 7 bases map to TRBD2. Trimming took 8 bases from V and 12 from J; bases not matched to a gene: 15. This CDR3 has 14 residues. Germline CDR1 is SGHVS and CDR2 is FQNEAQ. The entire variable domain, with the rest obtained from reference TRBV7-8 and TRBJ2-2, is as follows: GAGVSQSPRYKVAKRGQDVALRCDPISGHVSLFWYQQALGQGPEFLTYFQNEAQLDKSGLPSDRFFAERPEGSVSTLKIQRTQQEDSAVYLCASRGEGARLKLFFGEGSRLTVL.

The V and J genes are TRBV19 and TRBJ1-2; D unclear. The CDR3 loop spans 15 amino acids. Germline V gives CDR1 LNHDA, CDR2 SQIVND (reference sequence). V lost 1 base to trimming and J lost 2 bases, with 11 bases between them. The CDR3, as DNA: TGTGCCAGTAGTATAGGTTCCAATAGAAACTATGGCTACACCTTC. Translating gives CASSIGSNRNYGYTF.

The DNA of the CDR3 is TGTGCCAGCATCCTTAGGCCGGGGGGAAACACTGAAGCTTTCTTT. Amino acid sequence: CASILRPGGNTEAFF. V is TRBV6-5 and J is TRBJ1-1, with D perhaps matching TRBD1 (5 bases). The germline CDR1 and CDR2 sequences are MNHEY and SVGAGI. The length of the CDR3 is 15 residues. The V end lost 7 bases, the J end lost 2 bases, and 17 bases lay between the germline ends.

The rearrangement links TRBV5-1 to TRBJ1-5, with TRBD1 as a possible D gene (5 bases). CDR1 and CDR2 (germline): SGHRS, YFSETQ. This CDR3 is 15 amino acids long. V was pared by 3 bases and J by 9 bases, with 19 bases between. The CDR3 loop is CASSSDADSRGPQHF. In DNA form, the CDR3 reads TGCGCCAGCAGCTCAGACGCCGACAGCCGCGGGCCCCAGCATTTT.

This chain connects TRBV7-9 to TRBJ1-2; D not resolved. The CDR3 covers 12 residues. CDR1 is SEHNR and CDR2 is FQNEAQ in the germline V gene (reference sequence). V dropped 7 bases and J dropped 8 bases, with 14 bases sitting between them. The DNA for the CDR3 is TGTGCCAGCACTCTGGACGCGGGCGGCTACACCTTC. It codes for CASTLDAGGYTF.

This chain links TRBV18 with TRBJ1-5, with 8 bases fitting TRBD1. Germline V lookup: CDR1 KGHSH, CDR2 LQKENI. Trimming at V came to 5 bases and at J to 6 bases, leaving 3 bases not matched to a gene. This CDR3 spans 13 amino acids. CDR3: CASSARGPQPQHF. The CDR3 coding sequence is TGTGCCAGCTCAGCCAGGGGGCCTCAGCCCCAGCATTTT.

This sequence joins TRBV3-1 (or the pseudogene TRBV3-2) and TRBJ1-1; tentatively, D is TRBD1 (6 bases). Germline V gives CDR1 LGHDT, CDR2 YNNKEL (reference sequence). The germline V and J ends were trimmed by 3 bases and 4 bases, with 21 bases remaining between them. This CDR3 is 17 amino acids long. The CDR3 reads CASSQVGTGRFFTEAFF. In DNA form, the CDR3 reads TGTGCCAGCAGCCAGGTAGGAACAGGGAGATTCTTCACTGAAGCTTTCTTT.

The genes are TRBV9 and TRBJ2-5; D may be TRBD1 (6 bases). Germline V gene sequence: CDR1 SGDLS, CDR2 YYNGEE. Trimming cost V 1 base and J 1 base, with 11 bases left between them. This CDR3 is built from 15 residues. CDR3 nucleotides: TGTGCCAGCAGCGTAAATGTAGGGGGCCAAGAGACCCAGTACTTC. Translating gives CASSVNVGGQETQYF.

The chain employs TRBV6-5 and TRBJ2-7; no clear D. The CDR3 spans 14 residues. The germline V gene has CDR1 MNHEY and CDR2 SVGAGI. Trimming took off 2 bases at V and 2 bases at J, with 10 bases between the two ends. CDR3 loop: CASSYRGLTYEQYV. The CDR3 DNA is TGTGCCAGCAGTTACCGCGGATTGACCTACGAGCAGTACGTC.

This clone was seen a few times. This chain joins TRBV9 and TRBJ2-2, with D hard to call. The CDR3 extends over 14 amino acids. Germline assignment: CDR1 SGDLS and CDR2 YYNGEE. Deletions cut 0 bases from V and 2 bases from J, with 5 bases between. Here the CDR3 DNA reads TGTGCCAGCAGCGTAGTGTCAAACACCGGGGAGCTGTTTTTT. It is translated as CASSVVSNTGELFF.

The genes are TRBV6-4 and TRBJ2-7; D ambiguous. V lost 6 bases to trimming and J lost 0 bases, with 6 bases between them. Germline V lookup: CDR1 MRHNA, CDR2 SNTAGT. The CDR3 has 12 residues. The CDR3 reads CASRVSSYEQYV. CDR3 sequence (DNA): TGTGCCAGCAGGGTGAGCTCCTACGAGCAGTACGTC.

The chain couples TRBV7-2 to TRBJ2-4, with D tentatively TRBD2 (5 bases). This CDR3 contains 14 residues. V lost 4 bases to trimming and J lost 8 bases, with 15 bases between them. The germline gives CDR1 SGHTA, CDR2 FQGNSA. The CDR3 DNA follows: TGTGCCAGCAGCTCCTTTTCGCTGAGGGACATTCAGTACTTC. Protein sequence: CASSSFSLRDIQYF.

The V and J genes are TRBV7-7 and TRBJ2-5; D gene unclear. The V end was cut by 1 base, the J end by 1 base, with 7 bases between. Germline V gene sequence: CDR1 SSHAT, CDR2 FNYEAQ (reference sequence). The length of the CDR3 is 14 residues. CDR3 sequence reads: CASSLGGGQETQYF. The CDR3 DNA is TGTGCCAGCAGCTTAGGAGGTGGCCAAGAGACCCAGTACTTC.

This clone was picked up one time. The CDR3 DNA is TGCGCCAGCAGCATCGACGGGGGGCCTGAGGCCAAAAACATTCAGTACTTC. Translating it yields CASSIDGGPEAKNIQYF. The rearrangement joins TRBV5-1 to TRBJ2-4; TRBD2 might be the D (7 bases). Germline CDR1 and CDR2: SGHRS and YFSETQ. V was clipped by 4 bases and J by 1 base, with 18 bases between them. This CDR3 spans 17 amino acids. The full variable domain, in which reference TRBV5-1 and TRBJ2-4 provide the parts outside the CDR3, is KAGVTQTPRYLIKTRGQQVTLSCSPISGHRSVSWYQQTPGQGLQFLFEYFSETQRNKGNFPGRFSGRQFSNSRSEMNVSTLELGDSALYLCASSIDGGPEAKNIQYFGAGTRLSVL.

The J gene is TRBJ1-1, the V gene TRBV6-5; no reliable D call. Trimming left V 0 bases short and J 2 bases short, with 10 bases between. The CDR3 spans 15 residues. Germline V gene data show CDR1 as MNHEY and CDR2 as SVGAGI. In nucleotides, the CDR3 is TGTGCCAGCAGTTACTCGATGGGCATTAACACTGAAGCTTTCTTT. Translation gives CASSYSMGINTEAFF.